The entry below gives a single TCR beta chain sequence along with its context. Its antigen is not known. This specimen belongs to a study of blood T cells in healthy people across ages. The study's findings and limits: There were more naive CD4+ cells and higher diversity in long-lived donors than in aged donors.

Each donor's blood draw was 8.5 to 10 milliliters of peripheral blood. Germline assignment: CDR1 ENHRY and CDR2 SYGVKD. V lost 10 bases and J 5 bases, leaving 24 bases between the germline ends. The length of the CDR3 is 16 residues. Using a J-beta primer mix together with a sample-barcoded 5' primer, a second PCR was run for about 7 to 12 cycles. TCRdb processed the 5' RACE reads anew with MiXCR; each CDR3 protein has one entry. The data contain roughly 1.7 million distinct CDR3 sequences, around 35% of them singletons. Sequencing was performed on blood. V is TRBV10-3 and J is TRBJ2-1; possibly TRBD1 for D (6 bases). The sequence was obtained from a woman in her twenties or thirties in good health. CDR3 bases: TGTGCCACCCGGAATAACGCAGGGGAATCCAACAATGAGCAGTTCTTC. This translates into CATRNNAGESNNEQFF.